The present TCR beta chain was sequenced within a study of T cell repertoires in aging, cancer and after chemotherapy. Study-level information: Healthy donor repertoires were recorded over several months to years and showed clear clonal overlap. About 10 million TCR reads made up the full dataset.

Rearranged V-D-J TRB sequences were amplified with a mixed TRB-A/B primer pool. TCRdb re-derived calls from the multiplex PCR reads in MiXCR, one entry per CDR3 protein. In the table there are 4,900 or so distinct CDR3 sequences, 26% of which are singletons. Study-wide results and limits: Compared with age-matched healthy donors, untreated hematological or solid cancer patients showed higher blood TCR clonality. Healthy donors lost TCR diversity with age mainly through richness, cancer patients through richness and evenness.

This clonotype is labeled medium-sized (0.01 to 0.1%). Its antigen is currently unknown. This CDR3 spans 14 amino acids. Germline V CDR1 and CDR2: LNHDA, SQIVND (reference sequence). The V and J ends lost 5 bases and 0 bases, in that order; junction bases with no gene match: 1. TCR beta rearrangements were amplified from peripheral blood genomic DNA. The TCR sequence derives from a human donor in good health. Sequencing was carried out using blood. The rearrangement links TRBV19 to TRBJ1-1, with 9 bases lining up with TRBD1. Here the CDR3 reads CASSGQGMNTEAFF. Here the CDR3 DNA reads TGTGCCAGTAGTGGACAGGGGATGAACACTGAAGCTTTCTTT.